The sequence of this TCR beta chain was determined in a study of shared clonotypes between healthy human individuals (dated by TCRdb to about 2020). Turning to the overall study: A couple of women and a few men aged 18 to 49 years were included in the cohort. To estimate repertoire size and how much clonotypes are shared between individuals, the study performed deep sequencing of blood TCR repertoires from roughly five healthy adults. For each donor, CD4 naive and CD4 memory were each run on three plates, CD8 naive on two plates, and CD8 memory on one plate. Different laboratories and diverse techniques were used to prepare libraries and sequence TCR repertoires, to increase sequencing depth and limit assay-specific biases. Per donor, leukapheresis produced somewhere between about 0.94 and 9.5 billion PBMCs. Study-level results and caveats: Naive subsets generally had larger estimated clonotype richness than memory subsets. Even with the large sequencing depth, rarefaction of the sorted-subset datasets indicated that sequencing was incomplete. Sharing across a handful of donors was observed for approximately 5% of naive CD4, less than 4% of naive CD8, roughly 2.4% of memory CD4, and about 0.4% of memory CD8 clonotypes. Based on pairwise subsampling, the degree of clonotype sharing among donors was expected to be affected by sequencing depth. Compared with non-shared clonotypes, clonotypes shared by all four sorted-subset donors had higher generation probabilities. Sampling was restricted to blood, and TCR repertoires in tissue are likely to differ from TCR repertoires in blood. The small number of donors limited the genetic and exposure-history diversity represented.

Using the deep immunoSEQ assay, multiplex PCR amplified TCR CDR3 regions from genomic DNA. Extracted genomic DNA from each cell subset was spread evenly across all wells of several immunoSEQ 96-well plates, with each plate serving as a replicate. For sorted subsets, around 0.2 ug of genomic DNA, equivalent to 30,000 or so T cell genomes, went into each replicate PCR. The purified libraries were quantified using a Qubit 3.0 fluorometer, sized with a Bioanalyzer 2100, and then quantified again using the KAPA Library Quantification kit. Every immunoSEQ 96-well plate was sequenced on a dedicated single-read 150-cycle Illumina NextSeq 550 flow cell. As for how the authors treated the data: Because the immunoSEQ output included only junctional sequences and no quality scores, the filtering could not be the same as the filtering used for full-length reads. Sequences were annotated with PyIR, a Python wrapper for IgBLAST v1.9, using IMGT germline references to assign V/J genes and CDR3. Reads were filtered out if the reads had weak V/J assignments (E-value above 1e-6), no CDR3, stop codons, out-of-frame junctions, or ambiguous translated residues. V3J clonotypes were defined as sequences sharing an identical inferred V gene, J gene, and CDR3 amino acid sequence. To compute the percentage overlap between repertoires, the number of shared unique clonotypes was divided by the size of the smaller repertoire. Repertoire richness was assessed with RTK rarefaction, the Chao1 estimator, and Recon v2.1 estimates of unobserved clonotypes. OLGA was used to compute generation probabilities for all TCRbeta clonotypes that the gDNA method yielded from a handful of donors. TCRdb obtained this table from immuneACCESS and retained in-frame rearrangements with V and J assigned. These tables miss some clones; where compared with another copy, unresolved V genes account for less than half of the shortfall, and the remainder is unexplained. V and J calls and clone size come straight from that table; D and trimming were deduced from the DNA. Here the sample has roughly 2.2 million clones; roughly 92% occur a single time. The ten largest clones capture around 0.38% of the sample.

Points on this clone: Its antigen is not yet known. Nothing much larger sits one base from this clone, and base qualities are not available.

The germline V gene yields MNHNS for CDR1 and SASEGT for CDR2. The CDR3, from cysteine to phenylalanine, totals 15 residues. CDR3 DNA only is kept here, 45 bases in frame from base 1. The junction shows trimming of 5 bases on V and 4 bases on J, plus 15 bases between the germline ends. Donors were healthy HIV-negative adults with no recently reported acute infections or vaccinations. Every donor was a Caucasian adult residing in Nashville, Tennessee, USA. Magnetic negative selection was used to enrich CD4+ T cells, after which naive cells were positively selected on CD45RA and the negative fraction became the memory subset. Blood was collected by leukapheresis, and PBMCs were isolated by Ficoll-Histopaque density gradient centrifugation and then cryopreserved in liquid nitrogen vapor phase. Analytical flow cytometry was used to check the purity and quantity of every magnetically sorted T cell population. Genomic DNA was isolated from each sorted fraction and quantified by UV absorbance on a Nanodrop 2000c.

Input material: naive CD4+ T cells from PBMCs. The cell subset or site label, read with the paper, signifies: CD45RA+ positively selected. The TCR originated in a man between 18 and 29 years old in good health. Some clones in this sample may be carry-over from other donors' samples. The chain employs TRBV6-1 and TRBJ2-1; D gene: possibly TRBD2, on 6 matching bases. CDR3 loop: CASSPAYAGYNEQFF. The sequence in DNA is TGTGCCAGCAGTCCTGCCTACGCGGGGTACAATGAGCAGTTCTTC.